The source of this T cell receptor (beta chain) is a study of cytomegalovirus exposure and HLA in healthy donors. Comments on this clone: Its antigen is not identified.

General observations from the study: It emerged from a later analysis that several of the most significant clusters appeared to be linked to common viral pathogens. There were reportedly fewer N-insertions in an Asian-associated ancestry cluster than the roughly 670-donor mean, in a later analysis. HLA allele associations emerged for fewer than 20,000 TCR beta sequences in a later analysis, at 0.05 false discovery rate.

The study sampled nominally healthy donors, though unrecorded immune exposures were likely. The PCR ran on 60 Vbeta and 13 Jbeta primers. Data came from immunoSEQ multiplex PCR; TCRdb stores just in-frame clones and leaves some out. The table shows about 180,000 clones, with around 80% occurring only once. V was pared by 2 bases and J by 7 bases, with 13 bases between. In germline, CDR1 is SGHRS, CDR2 YFSETQ. The CDR3 has 15 residues. The chain links TRBV5-1 to TRBJ1-6; unclear D gene. Specimen: PBMCs. This TCR was recovered from a woman in her fifties or sixties in good health and CMV-seropositive. CDR3 region: CASSFDEVRNSPLHF. The DNA of the CDR3 is TGCGCCAGCAGCTTCGACGAGGTCCGCAATTCACCCCTCCACTTT. Looking up the rest from reference TRBV5-1 and TRBJ1-6 gives the full variable domain: KAGVTQTPRYLIKTRGQQVTLSCSPISGHRSVSWYQQTPGQGLQFLFEYFSETQRNKGNFPGRFSGRQFSNSRSEMNVSTLELGDSALYLCASSFDEVRNSPLHFGNGTRLTVT.